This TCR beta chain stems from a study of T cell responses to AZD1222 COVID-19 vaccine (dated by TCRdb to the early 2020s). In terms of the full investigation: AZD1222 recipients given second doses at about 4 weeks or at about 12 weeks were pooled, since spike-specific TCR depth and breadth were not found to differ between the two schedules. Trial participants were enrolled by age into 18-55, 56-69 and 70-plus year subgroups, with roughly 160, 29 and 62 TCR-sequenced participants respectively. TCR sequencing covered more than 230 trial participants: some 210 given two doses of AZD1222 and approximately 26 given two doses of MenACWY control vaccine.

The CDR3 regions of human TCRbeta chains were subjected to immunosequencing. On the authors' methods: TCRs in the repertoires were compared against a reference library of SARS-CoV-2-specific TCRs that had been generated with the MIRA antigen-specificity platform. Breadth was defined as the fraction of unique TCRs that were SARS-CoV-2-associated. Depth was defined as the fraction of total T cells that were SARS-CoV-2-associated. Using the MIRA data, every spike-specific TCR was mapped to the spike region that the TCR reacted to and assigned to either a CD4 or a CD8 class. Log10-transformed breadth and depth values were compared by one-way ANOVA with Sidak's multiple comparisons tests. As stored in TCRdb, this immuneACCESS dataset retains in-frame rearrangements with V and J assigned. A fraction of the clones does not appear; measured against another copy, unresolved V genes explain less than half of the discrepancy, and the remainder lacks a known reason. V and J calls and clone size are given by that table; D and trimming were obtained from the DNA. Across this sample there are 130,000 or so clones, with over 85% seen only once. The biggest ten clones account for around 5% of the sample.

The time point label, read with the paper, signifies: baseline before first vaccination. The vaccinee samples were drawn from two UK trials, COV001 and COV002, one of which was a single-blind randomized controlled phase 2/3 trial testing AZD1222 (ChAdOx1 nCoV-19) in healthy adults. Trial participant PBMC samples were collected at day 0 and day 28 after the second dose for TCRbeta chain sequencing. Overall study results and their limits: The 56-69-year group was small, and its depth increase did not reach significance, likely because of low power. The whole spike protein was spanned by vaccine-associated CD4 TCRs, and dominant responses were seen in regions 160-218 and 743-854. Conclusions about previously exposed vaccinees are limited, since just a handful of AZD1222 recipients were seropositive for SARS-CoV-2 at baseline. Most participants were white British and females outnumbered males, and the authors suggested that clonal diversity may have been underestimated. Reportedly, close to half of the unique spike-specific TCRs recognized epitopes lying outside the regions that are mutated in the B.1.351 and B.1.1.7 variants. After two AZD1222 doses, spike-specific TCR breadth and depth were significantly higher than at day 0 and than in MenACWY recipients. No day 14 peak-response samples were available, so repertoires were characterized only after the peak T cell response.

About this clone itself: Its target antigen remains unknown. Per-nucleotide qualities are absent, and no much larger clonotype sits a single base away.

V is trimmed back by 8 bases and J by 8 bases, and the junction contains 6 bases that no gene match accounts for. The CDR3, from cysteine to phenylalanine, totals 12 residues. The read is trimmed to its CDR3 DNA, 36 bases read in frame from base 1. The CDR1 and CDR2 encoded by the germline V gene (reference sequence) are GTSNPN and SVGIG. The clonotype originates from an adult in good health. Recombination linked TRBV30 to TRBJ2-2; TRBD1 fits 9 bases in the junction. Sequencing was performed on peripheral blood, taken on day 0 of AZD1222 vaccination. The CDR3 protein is CAGGQGMGELFF. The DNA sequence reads TGTGCCGGAGGACAGGGGATGGGGGAGCTGTTTTTT. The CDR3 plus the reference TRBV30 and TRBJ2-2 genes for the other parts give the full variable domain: SQTIHQWPATLVQPVGSPLSLECTVEGTSNPNLYWYRQAAGRGLQLLFYSVGIGQISSEVPQNLSASRPQDRQFILSSKKLLLSDSGFYLCAGGQGMGELFFGEGSRLTVL.